This record concerns one T cell receptor (beta chain) sequence. The target antigen is unknown. TCRdb passed the 5' RACE reads through MiXCR, listing each CDR3 protein once. Of some 320,000 distinct CDR3 sequences listed, roughly 4.3% are singletons. The sample belongs to a study of T cells after yellow fever vaccination. Per germline, CDR1 SGHTA and CDR2 FQGNSA. The CDR3 spans 12 residues. Trimming removed 2 bases at V and 10 bases at J, with 9 bases between. Study-level findings and limits: Relatively few clonotypes were ones that appeared in both CD4 and CD8 compartments.

This chain connects TRBV7-2 to TRBJ2-1; D is uncertain. This material consisted of PBMCs, taken 15 days after the yellow fever booster vaccination. This clonotype originated in a man younger than 35 who received the YFV17D yellow fever vaccine. CDR3 loop: CASSLSHAEQFF. CDR3 DNA: TGTGCCAGCAGCTTAAGTCACGCGGAGCAGTTCTTC.